This TCR beta chain was profiled in a study of shared clonotypes between healthy human individuals. Findings and caveats of the study: Represented diversity, genetic and exposure-history alike, was limited by few donors.

A split of CD4+ cells into CD45RA+ naive and CD45RA-negative memory subsets was performed. Points on this clone: What it recognizes is unknown.

Template for every sorted-subset replicate PCR totaled roughly 210 ng DNA, tens of thousands of T cell genomes. Original handling: ImmunoSEQ only sent back junction sequences with no quality scores, so filtering was done differently. Libraries were prepared by immunoSEQ multiplex PCR; TCRdb keeps only in-frame clonotypes and omits some of them. Clone size and the V and J calls come from that table; the DNA yielded D and trimming. The profile shows under 1,900,000 clones, 97% to 99% of them singletons. The V and J ends lost 3 bases and 5 bases, in that order; junction bases with no gene match: 5. The CDR3 extends over 14 amino acids. In germline, CDR1 is LNHDA, CDR2 SQIVND (reference sequence).

The J gene is TRBJ1-2, the V gene TRBV19, with 8 bases aligning to TRBD1. What was sequenced was naive CD4+ T cells sorted from blood. Subset in this sample: CD45RA+ positively selected. This sequence was found in a man aged 25 to 45 in good health. The CDR3 DNA reads as TGTGCCAGTAGTATTACCGGGACAGGATATGGCTACACCTTC. Translating it yields CASSITGTGYGYTF. The full variable domain, rest sourced from reference TRBV19 and TRBJ1-2, is DGGITQSPKYLFRKEGQNVTLSCEQNLNHDAMYWYRQDPGQGLRLIYYSQIVNDFQKGDIAEGYSVSREKKESFPLTVTSAQKNPTAFYLCASSITGTGYGYTFGSGTRLTVV.